This T cell receptor (beta chain) was profiled in a study of vaccination and CD4 T cells after COVID-19 (dated by TCRdb to between 2020 and 2023). In terms of the full investigation: The convalescent cohort comprised six males and four females, including two Hispanic individuals, seven Caucasians, two Asians and one multiracial person. Participants received two doses of either the Pfizer-BioNTech BNT162b2 vaccine (n=8) or the Moderna mRNA-1273 vaccine (n=2). Post-COVID blood samples from convalescent patients were collected a median of 101 days after diagnosis, with a range of roughly 30 to 170 days. Post-vaccine blood samples were taken a median of 72 days after the second vaccine dose, with a range of roughly 13 to 250 days. For stimulating the cultures, overlapping spike peptide pools were used, derived from SARS-CoV-2 as well as from the common cold coronaviruses HCoV-NL63, HCoV-OC43 and HCoV-229E. As controls, cultures received a CEFX viral epitope pool (the positive control), an HIV-1 Nef peptide pool (the negative control), or no peptide at all. In under twelve COVID-19 convalescent patients and several infection-naive healthy vaccine recipients, researchers compared the spike-specific CD4+ TCR repertoire from before mRNA vaccination with the repertoire from after. Points the paper makes about the study in general: Nearly all vaccine-specific clones in convalescent patients (304 of 307) were mono-reactive for SARS-CoV-2 spike rather than cross-reactive with common cold coronaviruses. An increase in the median number of SARS-CoV-2-reactive clonotypes from 21 after infection to about 39 after vaccination was observed, but the change was not found to be significant. In convalescent patients, a median roughly 83% of post-vaccine SARS-CoV-2-reactive clones were detected only after vaccination, and vaccine-specific priming was suggested by this finding. Only a relatively small number of convalescent patients were included in the study, and early timepoints following natural infection were not analyzed.

As concerns this clonotype: Its antigen is currently not known. The input lacks base qualities; no much larger clone sits a single base away.

What this sample's treatment or condition label stands for: roughly ten-day PBMC culture with coronavirus spike peptide pools or control peptides (ViraFEST assay). The ViraFEST assay, used in the study, expanded antigen-specific T cells with peptide pools and then identified the expanded clonotypes through TCR sequencing. Negative nucleocapsid antibody tests before and after vaccination confirmed that the healthy vaccine recipients had no prior SARS-CoV-2 infection. Each well held 2.2 million or so PBMCs cultured with 10 ug/ml peptide pools in IMDM containing approximately 4.8% human AB serum and 9.5 to 10 IU/ml IL-2. On days 3 and 7, half of the culture medium was replaced with fresh IL-2-containing medium. CD4+ T cells were isolated after approximately eleven days of culture through negative selection using the EasySep CD4+ T cell isolation kit. PBMCs were separated from whole blood using Ficoll-Paque Plus gradient centrifugation and then either used fresh or cryopreserved at -140C. In general, triplicate wells were set up for every culture condition.

Libraries came from PCR. DNA from cultured CD4+ T cells underwent TCR sequencing with the Oncomine TCR Beta short-read assay at the Johns Hopkins FTIC core. Genomic DNA was extracted from the cultured CD4+ T cells with the QIAamp micro DNA kit. Oncomine TCR Beta libraries made from cultured CD4+ T cells were pooled using unique dual indexes and sequenced on an Illumina iSeq 100. The paper's data handling went like this. Non-productive sequences were removed, and CDR3s not starting with C, not ending with F or W, or shorter than 7 amino acids were discarded. The MANAFEST web application identified antigen-specific clonotypes by comparing peptide-stimulated wells against reference wells and other culture wells. To be called positive, a clone needed an FDR below 0.05, an odds ratio above 5, and a productive frequency above 0.1% in at least two of three replicate wells. A clonotype counted as cross-reactive if it showed significant expansion both in the SARS-CoV-2 spike wells and in at least one common cold coronavirus spike condition. Similarity between CDR3 sequences was evaluated in R version 3.6.1 using Levenshtein distances (stringdist) and unrooted phylogenetic trees (ape). The public reads were reprocessed in TCRdb via fastp at Q25 and MiXCR, keeping in-frame beta chains. Every entry covers one CDR3 protein and lists the most common genes and DNA from its rows. These V and J calls derive from TCRdb rather than the authors' analysis. The table for this sample lists around 26,000 distinct CDR3 sequences; over 55% of them were counted only once. In total, the top ten clones hold 15% to 20% of the sample.

CDR3 length: 16 amino acids, cysteine to phenylalanine. This entry keeps only the CDR3 DNA: 48 bases, framed from base 1. According to the germline V gene, CDR1 reads KGHSH and CDR2 reads LQKENI. V is cut by 1 base and J by 1 base, and the space between the germline ends is 13 bases. Material: CD4+ T cells from blood, cultured in vitro, obtained after SARS-CoV-2 vaccination. This TCR derives from a human donor who received a COVID-19 vaccine. Rearrangement joined TRBV18 to TRBJ1-2, with the D gene uncertain. The sequence in DNA is TGTGCCAGCTCACCACGGAGCCAGTCCCTTAACTATGGCTACACCTTC. Its protein is CASSPRSQSLNYGYTF.